The next 21 T cell receptor beta chains were all read from a single sample in a study of human T cells and chemical hapten exposure. TCRdb used MiXCR to reprocess the RACE reads, holding one entry per CDR3 protein. Of some 250,000 distinct CDR3 sequences detected, roughly 7.7% appear once; the ten largest clones hold more than 0.95%. Time point given: pre-sensitization, week 0. As to treatment: therapeutic diphenylcyclopropenone sensitization with weekly scalp DPC. The sample consisted of whole blood, taken in connection with sensitization to the hapten diphenylcyclopropenone (DPC). The receptor source for this set is a man younger than 30 with alopecia areata. Some clones in this sample may be carry-over from other donors' samples.

This chain links TRBV20-1 with TRBJ1-6, with D unclear. V shed 6 bases and J shed 14 bases, with 17 bases lying between them. Looked up from germline, CDR1 is DFQATT and CDR2 is SNEGSKA (reference sequence). The CDR3 totals 12 residues. The CDR3 here is CSARTFTRSLHF. CDR3 coding DNA: TGCAGTGCCCGAACTTTTACACGATCCCTCCACTTT.

The CDR3 loop reads CASHPGRAGEKLFF. DNA for the CDR3: TGCGCCAGCCACCCCGGCAGGGCGGGTGAAAAACTGTTTTTT. This chain links TRBV4-3 with TRBJ1-4, with a possible D match to TRBD1 (5 bases). The CDR3 is 14 amino acids. Germline assignment: CDR1 LGHNA and CDR2 YSLEER. Trimming shortened V by 8 bases and J by 7 bases, and 17 bases separated the two germline ends.

CDR3 amino acids: CASNGARVGNQPQHF. As DNA, the CDR3 is TGTGCCAGCAACGGGGCCAGGGTCGGTAATCAGCCCCAGCATTTT. The chain couples TRBV6-6 to TRBJ1-5; the D gene is possibly TRBD1 (5 bases). This CDR3 comprises 15 residues. V lost 7 bases and J 4 bases, leaving 17 bases between the germline ends. CDR1 and CDR2 (germline): MNHNY, SVGAGI (reference sequence).

The chain uses TRBV6-5 and TRBJ1-2, with D hard to call. The V end lost 7 bases, the J end lost 2 bases, and 11 bases lay between the germline ends. The CDR3 has 13 residues. From germline, CDR1 is MNHEY and CDR2 SVGAGI. DNA for the CDR3: TGTGCCAGCACTATGACACCGAACTATGGCTACACCTTC. This codes for CASTMTPNYGYTF.

The chain employs TRBV4-2 and TRBJ2-5; D is uncertain. CDR3 size: 14 residues. V gave up 0 bases and J gave up 3 bases, with 8 bases separating them. Germline loops: CDR1 LGHNA, CDR2 YNFKEQ. CDR3 sequence (DNA): TGTGCCAGCAGCCAAGACGTCTACAAAGAGACCCAGTACTTC. It translates to CASSQDVYKETQYF.

This clonotype was found a few times. The chain has TRBV7-9 and TRBJ2-3; D is tentatively TRBD1 or TRBD2 (5 bases each). This CDR3 comprises 15 residues. Germline values: CDR1 SEHNR, CDR2 FQNEAQ (reference sequence). V lost 4 bases to trimming and J lost 0 bases, with 11 bases between them. CDR3 residues: CASSSGTFSTDTQYF. In DNA form, the CDR3 reads TGTGCCAGCAGCTCCGGGACCTTCAGCACAGATACGCAGTATTTT.

CDR3 coding DNA: TGTGCCAGCACCTTACAACGGGGGGCGTACGAGCAGTACGTC. It codes for CASTLQRGAYEQYV. This chain uses TRBV6-2 or TRBV6-3 with TRBJ2-7; tentatively, D is TRBD2 (7 bases). Trimming took off 7 bases at V and 4 bases at J, with 17 bases between the two ends. This CDR3 spans 14 amino acids. Germline-derived CDR1 and CDR2 are MNHEY and SVGEGT.

The rearrangement uses TRBV6-5 and TRBJ1-1; no definite D call. This CDR3 spans 13 amino acids. Germline lookup yields CDR1 MNHEY and CDR2 SVGAGI. Trimming took 5 bases from V and 5 from J, leaving 12 bases between them. CDR3 residues: CASSLHGITEAFF. The CDR3 nucleotides are TGTGCCAGCAGTCTACATGGTATTACTGAAGCTTTCTTT.

The V gene is TRBV10-3, the J gene TRBJ2-7; D gene uncertain. The CDR3 is made up of 11 amino acids. V lost 7 bases and J 0 bases, leaving 4 bases between the germline ends. Germline CDR1 and CDR2: ENHRY and SYGVKD. The CDR3 DNA sequence: TGTGCCATCAAGGTCTCCTACGAGCAGTACTTC. Its protein product is CAIKVSYEQYF.

The chain has TRBV20-1 and TRBJ1-1; D is perhaps TRBD1 (5 bases). V lost 4 bases and J lost 3, with 21 bases in between. The CDR3 totals 16 residues. The germline gives CDR1 DFQATT, CDR2 SNEGSKA (reference sequence). The CDR3 DNA follows: TGCAGTGCTAATACAGAGTGGGGGAGAGTTTACACTGAAGCTTTCTTT. Translating gives CSANTEWGRVYTEAFF.

The V call is TRBV6-2 or TRBV6-3, the J call TRBJ1-4; the D gene is possibly TRBD1 (5 bases). This CDR3 comprises 13 residues. Germline CDR1 MNHEY, CDR2 SVGEGT. Trimming cost V 7 bases and J 8 bases, with 14 bases left between them. CDR3 in DNA: TGTGCCAGCAATGAACAGGAAGACGAAAAACTGTTTTTT. Translation: CASNEQEDEKLFF.

The chain uses TRBV6-6 and TRBJ2-7; D unresolved. Germline CDR1 is MNHNY and CDR2 is SVGAGI (reference sequence). The CDR3 has 14 amino acids. V lost 4 bases and J 1 base, leaving 11 bases between the germline ends. The CDR3 DNA sequence: TGTGCCAGCAGTTCGCAGGCCTCTTCCTACGAGCAGTACTTC. Protein sequence: CASSSQASSYEQYF.

The rearrangement uses TRBV6-2 or TRBV6-3 and TRBJ1-5, with D unresolved. The CDR3 is 14 residues long. CDR1 is MNHEY and CDR2 is SVGEGT in the germline V gene. V lost 7 bases and J 4 bases, leaving 14 bases between the germline ends. CDR3 sequence (DNA): TGTGCCAGCACCCCCTGGGGTTATAATCAGCCCCAGCATTTT. The encoded protein is CASTPWGYNQPQHF.

In this sample, this clonotype turned up a few times. This chain uses TRBV4-3 with TRBJ1-2; D remains ambiguous. The CDR3 is made up of 14 amino acids. Per the germline V gene, CDR1 is LGHNA and CDR2 is YSLEER. Trimming took off 0 bases at V and 8 bases at J, with 13 bases between the two ends. The CDR3 is CASSQDSGSWGYTF. The CDR3 nucleotides read TGCGCCAGCAGCCAAGATAGTGGGTCATGGGGCTACACCTTC.

About this clonotype itself: The junction differs from germline at one of its ends, possibly a read error. The chain employs TRBV4-3 and TRBJ1-2; D gene unclear. This CDR3 spans 13 amino acids. Germline values: CDR1 LGHNA, CDR2 YSLEER. The CDR3 is CASSQDLRNGYSF. DNA for the CDR3: TGCGCCAGCAGCCAAGATCTAAGGAACGGCTACTCCTTC.

The chain couples TRBV28 to TRBJ2-7; D assignment may be TRBD1 or TRBD2 (5 bases each). There are 14 residues in the CDR3. CDR1 and CDR2 (germline): MDHEN, SYDVKM. V gave up 5 bases and J gave up 2 bases, with 13 bases separating them. The CDR3 bases are TGTGCCAGCAGTCCGGGGACGGTAACCTACGAGCAGTACTTC. It is translated as CASSPGTVTYEQYF. Looking up the rest from reference TRBV28 and TRBJ2-7 gives the full variable domain: DVKVTQSSRYLVKRTGEKVFLECVQDMDHENMFWYRQDPGLGLRLIYFSYDVKMKEKGDIPEGYSVSREKKERFSLILESASTNQTSMYLCASSPGTVTYEQYFGPGTRLTVT.

This clonotype was seen a few times. V is TRBV20-1 and J is TRBJ1-4, with D perhaps TRBD1 (5 bases). The CDR3 contains 18 residues. Germline V gene sequence: CDR1 DFQATT, CDR2 SNEGSKA (reference sequence). Trimming left V 3 bases short and J 1 base short, with 21 bases between. This chain's CDR3 is CSASKPGPGIGTNEKLFF. The CDR3 nucleotides are TGCAGTGCTAGTAAACCGGGACCGGGGATTGGAACTAATGAAAAACTGTTTTTT.

The table lists this clonotype with a few counts. The chain joins TRBV6-5 to TRBJ2-1, with a tentative D call TRBD1 (6 bases). Trimming took 7 bases from V and 4 from J, leaving 14 bases between them. Germline V gene data show CDR1 as MNHEY and CDR2 as SVGAGI. The CDR3 consists of 14 residues. The CDR3 DNA reads TGTGCCAGCAAGTTGGTAGGACAGTACAATGAGCAGTTCTTC. Translated: CASKLVGQYNEQFF.

V and J are TRBV12-3 or TRBV12-4 and TRBJ2-3; 9 nucleotides agree with TRBD1. The CDR3 runs 15 residues. The ends lost 6 bases at V and 4 bases at J; junction bases unmatched: 8. The CDR3, as DNA: TGTGCCAGCAGCCCCGGACAGGGGAGGCCAGATACGCAGTATTTT. It codes for CASSPGQGRPDTQYF.

This clonotype was counted many times. The rearrangement joins TRBV18 to TRBJ2-3; 7 bases line up with TRBD1. With 3 bases clipped from V and 4 bases from J, the junction kept 10 bases outside the gene matches. The CDR3 extends over 16 amino acids. Germline-derived CDR1 and CDR2 are KGHSH and LQKENI. The CDR3 protein is CASSPDEGGGPDTQYF. The CDR3 DNA is TGTGCCAGCTCACCTGATGAAGGGGGCGGTCCAGATACGCAGTATTTT.

With respect to this clonotype: A much larger clone lies one base from this, so it may be a read error. The rearrangement links TRBV28 to TRBJ2-7; the D gene is possibly TRBD1 (5 bases). Germline CDR1 and CDR2: MDHEN and SYDVKM. The CDR3 sequence is 15 residues long. The CDR3 DNA follows: TGTGCCAGCAGGCCCGTTAGGACAAGTCCCTACGAGCAGCACTTC. Its translation: CASRPVRTSPYEQHF.